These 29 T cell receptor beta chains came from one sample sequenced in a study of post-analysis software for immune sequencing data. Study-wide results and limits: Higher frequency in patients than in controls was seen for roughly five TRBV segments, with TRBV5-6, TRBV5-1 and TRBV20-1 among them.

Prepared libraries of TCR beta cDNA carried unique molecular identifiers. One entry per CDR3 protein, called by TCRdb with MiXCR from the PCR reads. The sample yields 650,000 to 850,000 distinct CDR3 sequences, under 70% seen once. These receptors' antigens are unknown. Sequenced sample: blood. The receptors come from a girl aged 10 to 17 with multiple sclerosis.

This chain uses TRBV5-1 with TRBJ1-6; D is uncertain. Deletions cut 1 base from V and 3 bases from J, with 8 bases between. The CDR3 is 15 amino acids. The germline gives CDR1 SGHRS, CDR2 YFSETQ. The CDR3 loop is CASSLLQIYNSPLHF. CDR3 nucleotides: TGCGCCAGCAGCTTGTTACAGATCTATAATTCACCCCTCCACTTT.

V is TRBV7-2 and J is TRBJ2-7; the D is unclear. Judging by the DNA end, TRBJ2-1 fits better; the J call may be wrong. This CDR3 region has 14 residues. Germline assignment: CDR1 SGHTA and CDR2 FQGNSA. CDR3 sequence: CASSLDIGRNEQFF. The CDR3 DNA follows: TGTGCCAGCAGCTTAGACATAGGACGGAATGAGCAGTTCTTC.

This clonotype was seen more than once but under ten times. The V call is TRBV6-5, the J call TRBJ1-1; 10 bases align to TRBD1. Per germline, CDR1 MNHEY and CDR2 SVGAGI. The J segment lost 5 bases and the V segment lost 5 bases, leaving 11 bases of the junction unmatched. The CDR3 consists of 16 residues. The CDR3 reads CASSQSPGQGITEAFF. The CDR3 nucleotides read TGTGCCAGCAGTCAGAGTCCGGGACAGGGGATTACTGAAGCTTTCTTT.

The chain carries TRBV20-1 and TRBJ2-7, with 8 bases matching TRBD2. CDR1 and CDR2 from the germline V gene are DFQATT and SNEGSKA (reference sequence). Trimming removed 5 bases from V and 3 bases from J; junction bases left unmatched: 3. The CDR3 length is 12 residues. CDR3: CSAVSGSYEQYF. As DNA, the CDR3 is TGCAGTGCTGTGAGCGGGAGCTACGAGCAGTACTTC.

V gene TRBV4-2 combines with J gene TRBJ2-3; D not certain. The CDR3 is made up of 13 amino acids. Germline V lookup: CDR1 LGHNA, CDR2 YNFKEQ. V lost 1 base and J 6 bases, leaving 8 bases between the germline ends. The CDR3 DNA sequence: TGTGCCAGCAGCCAAGCCCCTTATGATACGCAGTATTTT. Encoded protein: CASSQAPYDTQYF.

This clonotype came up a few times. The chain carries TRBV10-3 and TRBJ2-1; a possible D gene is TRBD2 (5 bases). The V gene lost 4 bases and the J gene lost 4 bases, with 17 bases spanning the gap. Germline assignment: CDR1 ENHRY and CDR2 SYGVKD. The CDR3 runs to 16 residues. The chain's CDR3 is CAISGHTSSAYNEQFF. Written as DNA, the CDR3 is TGTGCCATCAGTGGTCACACTAGTTCGGCTTACAATGAGCAGTTCTTC.

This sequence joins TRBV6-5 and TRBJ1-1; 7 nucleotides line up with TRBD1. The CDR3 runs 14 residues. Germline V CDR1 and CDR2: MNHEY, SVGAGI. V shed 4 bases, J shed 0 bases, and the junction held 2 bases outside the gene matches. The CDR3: CASSWRGLNTEAFF. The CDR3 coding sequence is TGTGCCAGCAGTTGGAGGGGGCTGAACACTGAAGCTTTCTTT.

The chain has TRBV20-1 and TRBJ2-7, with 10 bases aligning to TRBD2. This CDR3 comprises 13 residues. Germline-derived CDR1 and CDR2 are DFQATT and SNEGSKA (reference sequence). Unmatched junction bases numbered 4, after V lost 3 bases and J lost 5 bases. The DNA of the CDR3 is TGCAGTGCTAGTCTAGCGGGAGTCCACGAGCAGTACTTC. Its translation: CSASLAGVHEQYF.

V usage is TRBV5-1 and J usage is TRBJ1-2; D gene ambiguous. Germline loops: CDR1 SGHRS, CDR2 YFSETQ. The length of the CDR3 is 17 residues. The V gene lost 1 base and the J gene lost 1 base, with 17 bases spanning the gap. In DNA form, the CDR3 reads TGCGCCAGCAGCTTGATACTCTTGCGGGTTTTTAACTATGGCTACACCTTC. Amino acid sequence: CASSLILLRVFNYGYTF. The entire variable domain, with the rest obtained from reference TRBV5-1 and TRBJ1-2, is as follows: KAGVTQTPRYLIKTRGQQVTLSCSPISGHRSVSWYQQTPGQGLQFLFEYFSETQRNKGNFPGRFSGRQFSNSRSEMNVSTLELGDSALYLCASSLILLRVFNYGYTFGSGTRLTVV.

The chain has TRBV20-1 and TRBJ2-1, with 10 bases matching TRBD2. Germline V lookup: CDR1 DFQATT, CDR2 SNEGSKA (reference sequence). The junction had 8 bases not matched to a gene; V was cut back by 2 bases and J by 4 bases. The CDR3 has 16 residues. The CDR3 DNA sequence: TGCAGTGCTAGACCGACTAGCGGGTTCATTTACAATGAGCAGTTCTTC. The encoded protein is CSARPTSGFIYNEQFF.

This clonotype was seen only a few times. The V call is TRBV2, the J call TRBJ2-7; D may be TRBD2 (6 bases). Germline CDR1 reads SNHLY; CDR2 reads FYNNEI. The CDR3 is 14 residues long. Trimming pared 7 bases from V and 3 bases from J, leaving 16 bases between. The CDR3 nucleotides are TGTGCCAGCACCCGGGGACTGGTTAGCTACGAGCAGTACTTC. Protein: CASTRGLVSYEQYF.

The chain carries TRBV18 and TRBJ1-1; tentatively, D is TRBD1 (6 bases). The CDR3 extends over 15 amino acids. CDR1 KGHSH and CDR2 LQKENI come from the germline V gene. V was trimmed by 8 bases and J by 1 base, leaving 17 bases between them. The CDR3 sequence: CASEPRGGANTEAFF. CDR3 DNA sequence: TGTGCCAGCGAACCCAGGGGAGGGGCGAACACTGAAGCTTTCTTT.

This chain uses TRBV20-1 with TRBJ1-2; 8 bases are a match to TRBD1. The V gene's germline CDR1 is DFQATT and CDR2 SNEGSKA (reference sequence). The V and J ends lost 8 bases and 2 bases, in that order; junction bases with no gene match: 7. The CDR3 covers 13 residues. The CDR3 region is CSTDRGINYGYTF. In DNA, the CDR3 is TGCAGTACCGACAGGGGAATAAACTATGGCTACACCTTC.

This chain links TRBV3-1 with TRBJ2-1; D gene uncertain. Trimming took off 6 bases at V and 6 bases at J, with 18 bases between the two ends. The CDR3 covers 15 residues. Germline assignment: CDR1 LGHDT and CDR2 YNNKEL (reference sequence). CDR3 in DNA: TGTGCCAGCAGTACAACGGTGTCGGCTTCCAATGAGCAGTTCTTC. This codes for CASSTTVSASNEQFF.

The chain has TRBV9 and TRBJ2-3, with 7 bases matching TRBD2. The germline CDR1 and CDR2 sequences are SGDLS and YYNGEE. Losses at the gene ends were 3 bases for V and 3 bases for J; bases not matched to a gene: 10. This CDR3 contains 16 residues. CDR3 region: CASSARIGGGTDTQYF. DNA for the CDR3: TGTGCCAGCAGCGCCCGGATTGGGGGAGGGACAGATACGCAGTATTTT.

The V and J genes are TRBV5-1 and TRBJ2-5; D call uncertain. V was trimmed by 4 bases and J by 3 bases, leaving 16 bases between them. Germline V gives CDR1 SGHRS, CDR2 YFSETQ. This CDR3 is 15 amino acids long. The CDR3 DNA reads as TGCGCCAGCAGCCCCGACCCGACTTTTAAAGAGACCCAGTACTTC. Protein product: CASSPDPTFKETQYF.

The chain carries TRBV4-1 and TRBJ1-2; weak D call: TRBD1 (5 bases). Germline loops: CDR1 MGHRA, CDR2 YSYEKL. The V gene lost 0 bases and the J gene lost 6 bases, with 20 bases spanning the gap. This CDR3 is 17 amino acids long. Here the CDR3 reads CASSQDIGPGAGHGYTF. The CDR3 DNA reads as TGCGCCAGCAGCCAAGATATCGGCCCCGGGGCCGGGCATGGCTACACCTTC.

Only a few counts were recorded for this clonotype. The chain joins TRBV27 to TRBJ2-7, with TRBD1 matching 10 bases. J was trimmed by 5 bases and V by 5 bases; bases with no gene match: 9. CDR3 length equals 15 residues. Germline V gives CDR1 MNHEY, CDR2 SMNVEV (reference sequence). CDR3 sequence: CASSRKGQGINEQYF. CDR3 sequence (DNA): TGTGCCAGCAGTAGGAAGGGACAGGGGATAAACGAGCAGTACTTC.

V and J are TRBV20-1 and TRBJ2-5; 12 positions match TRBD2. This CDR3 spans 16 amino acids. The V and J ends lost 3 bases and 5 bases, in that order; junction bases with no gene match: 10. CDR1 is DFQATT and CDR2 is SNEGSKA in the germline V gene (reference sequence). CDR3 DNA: TGCAGTGCTAGTAGGCTAGCGGGAGGGAGAGGGGAGACCCAGTACTTC. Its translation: CSASRLAGGRGETQYF.

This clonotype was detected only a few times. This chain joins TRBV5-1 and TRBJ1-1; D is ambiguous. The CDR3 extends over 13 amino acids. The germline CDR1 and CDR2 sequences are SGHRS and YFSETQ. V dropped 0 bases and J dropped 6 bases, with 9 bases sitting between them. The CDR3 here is CASSLAGEAEAFF. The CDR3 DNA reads TGCGCCAGCAGCTTGGCAGGTGAAGCTGAAGCTTTCTTT.

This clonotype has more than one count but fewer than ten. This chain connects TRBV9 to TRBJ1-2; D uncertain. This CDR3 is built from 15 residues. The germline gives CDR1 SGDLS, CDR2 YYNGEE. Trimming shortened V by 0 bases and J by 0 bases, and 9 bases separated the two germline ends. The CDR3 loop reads CASSVGVYPNYGYTF. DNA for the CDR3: TGTGCCAGCAGCGTAGGGGTTTACCCTAACTATGGCTACACCTTC.

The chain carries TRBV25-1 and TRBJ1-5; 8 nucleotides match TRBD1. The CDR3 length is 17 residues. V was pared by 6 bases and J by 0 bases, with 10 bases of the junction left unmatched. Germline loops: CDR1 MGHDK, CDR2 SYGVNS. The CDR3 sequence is CASSAGTGPYSNQPQHF. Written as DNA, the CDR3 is TGTGCCAGCAGCGCCGGGACAGGACCCTATAGCAATCAGCCCCAGCATTTT.

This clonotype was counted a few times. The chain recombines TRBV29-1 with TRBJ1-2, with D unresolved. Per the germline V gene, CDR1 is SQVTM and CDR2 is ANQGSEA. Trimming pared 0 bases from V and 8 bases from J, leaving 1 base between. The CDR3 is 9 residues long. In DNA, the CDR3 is TGCAGCGTTGAAGAGGGCTACACCTTC. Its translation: CSVEEGYTF.

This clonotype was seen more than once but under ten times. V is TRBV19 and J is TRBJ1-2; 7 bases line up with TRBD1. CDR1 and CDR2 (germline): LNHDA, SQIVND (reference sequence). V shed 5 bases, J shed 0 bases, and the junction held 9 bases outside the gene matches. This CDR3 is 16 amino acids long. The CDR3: CASSLDRAYANYGYTF. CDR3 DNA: TGTGCCAGTAGTCTCGACAGGGCGTACGCTAACTATGGCTACACCTTC.

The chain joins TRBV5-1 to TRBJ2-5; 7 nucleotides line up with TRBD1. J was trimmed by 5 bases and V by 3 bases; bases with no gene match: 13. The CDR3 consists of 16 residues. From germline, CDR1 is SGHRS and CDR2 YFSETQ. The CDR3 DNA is TGCGCCAGCAGCTCGGAACGACAGGGTTCGTGGGAGACCCAGTACTTC. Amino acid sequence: CASSSERQGSWETQYF. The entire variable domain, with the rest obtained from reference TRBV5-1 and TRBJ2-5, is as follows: KAGVTQTPRYLIKTRGQQVTLSCSPISGHRSVSWYQQTPGQGLQFLFEYFSETQRNKGNFPGRFSGRQFSNSRSEMNVSTLELGDSALYLCASSSERQGSWETQYFGPGTRLLVL.

The CDR3 is CASIPGQGAYYNEQFF. CDR3 nucleotides: TGTGCCAGCATTCCGGGACAGGGGGCATACTACAATGAGCAGTTCTTC. This rearrangement joins TRBV28 to TRBJ2-1, with 12 bases aligning to TRBD1. This CDR3 spans 16 amino acids. CDR1 is MDHEN, CDR2 SYDVKM, per germline. J was trimmed by 3 bases and V by 7 bases; bases with no gene match: 7.

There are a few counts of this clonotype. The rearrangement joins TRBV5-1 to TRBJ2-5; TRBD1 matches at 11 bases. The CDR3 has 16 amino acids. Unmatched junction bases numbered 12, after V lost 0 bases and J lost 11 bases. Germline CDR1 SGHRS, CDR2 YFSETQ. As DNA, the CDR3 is TGCGCCAGCAGCTTGGATACCATATTGGGACAGGGGGTTCAGTACTTC. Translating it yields CASSLDTILGQGVQYF.

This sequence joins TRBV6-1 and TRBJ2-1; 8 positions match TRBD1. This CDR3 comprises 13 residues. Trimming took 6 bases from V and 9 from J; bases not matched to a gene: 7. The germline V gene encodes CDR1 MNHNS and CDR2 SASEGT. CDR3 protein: CASRDRVRGEQFF. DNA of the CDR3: TGTGCCAGCAGGGACAGGGTACGGGGTGAGCAGTTCTTC.

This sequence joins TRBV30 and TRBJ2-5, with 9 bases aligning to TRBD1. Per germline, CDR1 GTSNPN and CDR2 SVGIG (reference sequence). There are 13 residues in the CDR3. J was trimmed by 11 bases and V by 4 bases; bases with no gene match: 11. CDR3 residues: CAWNRGLNNEQYF. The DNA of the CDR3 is TGTGCCTGGAACAGGGGGCTTAACAATGAGCAGTACTTC.